What follows describes a single TCR beta chain. It has no known antigen specificity. No qualities accompany the bases; no much larger clone lies one base away. According to the study, the label for this sample's time point signals: baseline before first vaccination. Taken with the paper, the label for treatment or condition translates to: meningococcal conjugate vaccine given as trial control. Samples from vaccinated people were obtained from the UK trials COV001 and COV002, which included a single-blind randomized controlled phase 2/3 trial of AZD1222 (ChAdOx1 nCoV-19) in healthy adults. For TCRbeta chain sequencing, PBMC samples from trial participants were taken at day 0 and at day 28 after the second dose. This sample was included in a study of T cell responses to AZD1222 COVID-19 vaccine (dated by TCRdb to about 2021). In terms of the full investigation: A total of just over 230 trial participants underwent TCR sequencing, of whom 207 had received two doses of AZD1222 and some 26 had received two doses of the MenACWY control vaccine. Trial participants were enrolled by age into subgroups of 18-55, 56-69 and 70-plus years, and around 150, 29 and 61 TCR-sequenced participants, respectively, were included in these subgroups.

What the authors observed across the whole study: The 56-69-year group was small, and its depth increase did not reach significance, likely because of low power. Because no day 14 peak-response samples were available, the repertoires could be characterized only after the peak T cell response. Reportedly, almost half of the unique spike-specific TCRs recognized epitopes lying outside the regions that are mutated in the B.1.351 and B.1.1.7 variants. Participants were mostly white British and included more females than males, and it was suggested by the authors that clonal diversity may have been underestimated. Only six AZD1222 recipients were SARS-CoV-2 seropositive at baseline, limiting conclusions about previously exposed vaccinees. Vaccine-associated CD4 TCRs spanned the whole spike protein, with dominant responses in regions 160-218 and 743-854. After two AZD1222 doses, both the breadth and the depth of spike-specific TCRs were significantly higher than at day 0 and than in MenACWY recipients.

From V the trimming removes 5 bases and from J it removes 7 bases, while the gene matches leave 10 bases of the junction unaccounted for. In the germline V gene, CDR1 corresponds to LGHNT and CDR2 to FRNRAP. The CDR3 goes from the cysteine to the phenylalanine over 16 residues. The CDR3 DNA has 48 bases and is translated from base 1. The CDR3 regions of human TCRbeta chains were subjected to immunosequencing. On the authors' methods: TCRs in the repertoires were matched against a reference library of SARS-CoV-2-specific TCRs that had been generated with the MIRA antigen-specificity platform. Breadth was defined as the fraction of unique TCRs that were SARS-CoV-2-associated. Depth was defined as the fraction of total T cells that were SARS-CoV-2-associated. Using the MIRA data, each spike-specific TCR was mapped to the spike region that the TCR reacts to and placed in a CD4 or CD8 class. Log10-transformed breadth and depth values were compared by one-way ANOVA with Sidak's multiple comparisons tests. Entries here come from immuneACCESS through TCRdb and include only in-frame sequences with V and J called. Some clones fail to appear in such tables; in the studies checked, an unresolved V gene covers under half of the shortfall, and the cause of the remainder is unknown. V and J calls and clone size follow that table, whereas D and trimming were derived from the DNA. The sample table contains roughly 200,000 clones; only one count was recorded for around 93% of them. Around 1% of the sample rests with the top ten.

The source was peripheral blood, collected on day 0 of MenACWY control vaccination. This clonotype was sampled from an adult in good health. The sequence joins TRBV12-5 to TRBJ1-6, with TRBD1 matching 8 junction bases. The CDR3: CASGPPLAGGNSPLHF. In nucleotides, the sequence is TGTGCTAGTGGTCCCCCTCTCGCAGGGGGCAATTCACCCCTCCACTTT.